This TCR beta chain was sequenced during a study of blood T cell repertoires in COVID-19. About the study: There were acute and convalescent COVID-19 samples, and they came from the United States, Italy and Spain. Nucleic acid was either cDNA or gDNA, and it came from T cells, B-cell-depleted T cells, or PBMCs.

Here immunoSEQ multiplex PCR was the method, and the copy in TCRdb shows in-frame clones only, minus some. Of about 75,000 clones in the sample, around 84% were seen once. The germline V gene has CDR1 SGHVS and CDR2 FNYEAQ. Trimming removed 5 bases from V and 1 base from J, with 17 bases in between. This CDR3 is built from 17 residues. Specimen: peripheral blood. The rearrangement uses TRBV7-6 and TRBJ2-2; TRBD1 might be the D (5 bases). This clonotype was sampled from a woman aged 45-65 years with acute or convalescent COVID-19. Written as DNA, the CDR3 is TGTGCCAGCAGCCTCACCAGTATAGGGGTGAACACCGGGGAGCTGTTTTTT. It encodes CASSLTSIGVNTGELFF.